The 25 T cell receptor beta chains below all came from one sample that was sequenced in a study of identical twins' blood T cells. TCRdb recomputed calls from the 5' RACE reads with MiXCR, one row per CDR3 protein. The table lists a few hundred thousand distinct CDR3 sequences, more than 25% of them singletons. The sample consisted of PBMCs. The receptors stem from a woman between 18 and 55 years old in good health.

The V call is TRBV11-2, the J call TRBJ2-7; 8 positions agree with TRBD2. Germline-derived CDR1 and CDR2 are SGHAT and FQNNGV. Germline trimming cut 5 bases from V and 4 bases from J; bases unmatched to any gene: 7. The CDR3 has 14 amino acids. The CDR3 protein is CASSAGLVSYEQYF. The DNA for the CDR3 is TGTGCCAGCAGCGCGGGACTAGTTTCTTACGAGCAGTACTTC.

DNA of the CDR3: TGCAGTGCTTGCGGACAGCTGTACCAAGAGACCCAGTACTTC. Translated: CSACGQLYQETQYF. The chain links TRBV20-1 to TRBJ2-5; the D gene is possibly TRBD1 (6 bases). CDR3 length: 14 residues. Germline V gene sequence: CDR1 DFQATT, CDR2 SNEGSKA (reference sequence). The V gene lost 5 bases and the J gene lost 0 bases, with 13 bases spanning the gap.

The chain uses TRBV6-5 and TRBJ1-4; D is unresolved. Germline V gives CDR1 MNHEY, CDR2 SVGAGI. The V end lost 1 base, the J end lost 5 bases, and 11 bases lay between the germline ends. CDR3 length: 15 amino acids. The chain's CDR3 is CASSYYGNTNEKLFF. The CDR3 bases are TGTGCCAGCAGTTACTACGGGAATACCAATGAAAAACTGTTTTTT.

This clonotype appeared many times. The V call is TRBV29-1, the J call TRBJ1-3; D not certain. With 7 bases removed from V and 2 bases from J, the gap between germline ends came to 12 bases. The CDR3 runs to 13 residues. From germline, CDR1 is SQVTM and CDR2 ANQGSEA. DNA for the CDR3: TGCAGCGGCCTTCTAGGTGCTGGAAACACCATATATTTT. It encodes CSGLLGAGNTIYF.

This clonotype was found a few times. The V call is TRBV12-3 or TRBV12-4, the J call TRBJ1-2, with D hard to call. CDR3 length: 14 amino acids. Trimming removed 5 bases at V and 2 bases at J, with 12 bases between. The chain's CDR3 is CASSRAGPNYGYTF. Here the CDR3 DNA reads TGTGCCAGCAGTAGAGCCGGCCCCAACTATGGCTACACCTTC.

The V and J genes are TRBV6-5 and TRBJ1-1, with a possible D match to TRBD1 (5 bases). Germline CDR1 reads MNHEY; CDR2 reads SVGAGI. The V end lost 4 bases, the J end lost 7 bases, and 28 bases lay between the germline ends. The CDR3 is 18 residues long. CDR3 sequence: CASSFVQGLFASPDEAFF. CDR3 sequence (DNA): TGTGCCAGCAGTTTCGTGCAGGGTTTGTTTGCCTCACCAGATGAAGCTTTCTTT.

The genes are TRBV11-2 and TRBJ2-1; 10 bases map to TRBD2. The V segment lost 4 bases and the J segment 4 bases; nucleotides outside the gene matches: 7. CDR3 length: 16 amino acids. CDR1 is SGHAT, CDR2 FQNNGV, per germline. The CDR3 is CASSSPGLAPYNEQFF. The DNA for the CDR3 is TGTGCCAGCAGCTCCCCGGGACTAGCGCCTTACAATGAGCAGTTCTTC.

V and J are TRBV20-1 and TRBJ2-5; the D gene is possibly TRBD1 (5 bases). This CDR3 has 15 residues. The germline gives CDR1 DFQATT, CDR2 SNEGSKA (reference sequence). The V end lost 3 bases, the J end lost 4 bases, and 18 bases lay between the germline ends. The CDR3 sequence is CSARILGLRGETQYF. The DNA for the CDR3 is TGCAGTGCTAGGATACTGGGGCTAAGAGGAGAGACCCAGTACTTC.

The gene calls are TRBV6-6 and TRBJ1-6; D remains unclear. The CDR3 runs to 16 residues. In germline, CDR1 is MNHNY, CDR2 SVGAGI (reference sequence). V lost 10 bases and J lost 7, with 23 bases in between. The CDR3 loop reads CANHTNRDLSNSPLHF. The DNA for the CDR3 is TGTGCCAACCATACCAACCGGGATCTGTCCAATTCACCCCTCCACTTT.

This clonotype was found many times. The chain links TRBV20-1 to TRBJ1-6; 10 positions match TRBD1. The CDR3 has 13 amino acids. CDR1 is DFQATT and CDR2 is SNEGSKA in the germline V gene (reference sequence). The V gene end was trimmed by 3 bases and the J gene end by 7 bases; junction bases not matched to a gene: 0. The CDR3 nucleotides read TGCAGTGCTAGGGGACAGGGGAATTCACCCCTCCACTTT. As protein: CSARGQGNSPLHF.

This clonotype turned up a few times. The chain joins TRBV29-1 to TRBJ1-1; D is unresolved. V shed 6 bases and J shed 10 bases, with 18 bases lying between them. Germline CDR1 SQVTM, CDR2 ANQGSEA. The CDR3 totals 12 residues. The CDR3 DNA follows: TGCAGCGTCCGACAAGTTCTGCTGGCAGCTTTCTTT. Its protein product is CSVRQVLLAAFF.

About this clonotype: A much larger clone lies one base from this, so it may be a read error. J is TRBJ1-1 and V is TRBV20-1; D ambiguous. V lost 0 bases and J lost 1, with 3 bases in between. Germline assignment: CDR1 DFQATT and CDR2 SNEGSKA (reference sequence). This CDR3 is built from 12 residues. CDR3 amino acids: CSAREWNTEAFF. CDR3 nucleotides: TGCAGTGCTAGAGAGTGGAACACTGAAGCTTTCTTT.

The chain uses TRBV6-2 or TRBV6-3 and TRBJ2-2; D possibly matches TRBD1 or TRBD2 (6 bases each). CDR3 size: 17 residues. The V and J ends lost 2 bases and 7 bases respectively, with 20 bases between them. Germline V gene sequence: CDR1 MNHEY, CDR2 SVGEGT. In nucleotides, the CDR3 is TGTGCCAGCAGTTACAATCGGGGGCCGCTTCGGATCGGGGAGCTGTTTTTT. Its protein is CASSYNRGPLRIGELFF.

This clonotype was picked up a small number of times. The chain combines TRBV12-3 or TRBV12-4 with TRBJ1-5, with 9 bases matching TRBD1. V trimming: 4 bases; J trimming: 5 bases; junction bases outside the gene matches: 6. This CDR3 has 15 residues. The CDR3 DNA follows: TGTGCCAGCAGTTCCCGGGACAGGGTGGATCAGCCCCAGCATTTT. Residues: CASSSRDRVDQPQHF.

As concerns this clonotype: Its ends do not fully match the called genes, so a read error is possible. The chain joins TRBV28 to TRBJ1-1; 7 bases map to TRBD1. This CDR3 contains 14 residues. The germline CDR1 and CDR2 sequences are MDHEN and SYDVKM. In DNA, the CDR3 is TGTGCCAGCATAGAGGGGGCATTGAATACTGAAGCTTTCTTT. Translating gives CASIEGALNTEAFF.

This clonotype occurred a few times. This chain links TRBV29-1 with TRBJ1-2, with TRBD1 identical over 7 bases. V trimming: 6 bases; J trimming: 7 bases; junction bases outside the gene matches: 2. The germline V gene has CDR1 SQVTM and CDR2 ANQGSEA. The CDR3 is made up of 10 amino acids. The CDR3 DNA reads as TGCAGCGTCGGGGACAGTGGCTACACCTTC. Translating gives CSVGDSGYTF.

This chain connects TRBV20-1 to TRBJ1-1; 7 bases fit TRBD1. CDR3 size: 17 residues. The trim removed 1 base at V and 4 bases at J, leaving 15 bases unmatched. Per germline, CDR1 DFQATT and CDR2 SNEGSKA (reference sequence). The CDR3 loop reads CSARATLGQALGTEAFF. CDR3 bases: TGCAGTGCTAGAGCTACCCTTGGACAGGCCTTGGGCACTGAAGCTTTCTTT.

V usage is TRBV2 and J usage is TRBJ2-2; a possible D gene is TRBD2 (5 bases). There are 14 residues in the CDR3. From germline, CDR1 is SNHLY and CDR2 FYNNEI. V lost 5 bases and J lost 4, with 11 bases in between. The CDR3 here is CASSKLVGTGELFF. In nucleotides, the CDR3 is TGTGCCAGCAGTAAACTAGTGGGCACCGGGGAGCTGTTTTTT.

The V gene is TRBV2, the J gene TRBJ2-1; the match to TRBD2 covers 10 bases. This CDR3 region has 16 residues. The ends lost 6 bases at V and 10 bases at J; junction bases unmatched: 15. Germline assignment: CDR1 SNHLY and CDR2 FYNNEI. The chain's CDR3 is CASRPHPSSGGREQFF. The CDR3 coding sequence is TGTGCCAGCAGGCCTCATCCGTCTAGCGGGGGCAGAGAGCAGTTCTTC.

The CDR3 here is CASRTGDWDTEAFF. CDR3 in DNA: TGCGCCAGCAGGACAGGGGACTGGGACACTGAAGCTTTCTTT. The chain recombines TRBV5-1 with TRBJ1-1, with 8 bases lining up with TRBD1. Germline V CDR1 and CDR2: SGHRS, YFSETQ. This CDR3 spans 14 amino acids. Trimming removed 5 bases from V and 3 bases from J; junction bases left unmatched: 6.

This clonotype was recorded many times. The chain uses TRBV9 and TRBJ2-1, with a possible D match to TRBD2 (5 bases). V was pared by 0 bases and J by 2 bases, with 9 bases between. The CDR3 totals 15 residues. Germline loops: CDR1 SGDLS, CDR2 YYNGEE. CDR3 residues: CASSVAPGTYNEQFF. The CDR3 nucleotides are TGTGCCAGCAGCGTAGCCCCCGGGACCTACAATGAGCAGTTCTTC. Based on the CDR3 plus reference TRBV9 and TRBJ2-1, the full variable domain is DSGVTQTPKHLITATGQRVTLRCSPRSGDLSVYWYQQSLDQGLQFLIQYYNGEERAKGNILERFSAQQFPDLHSELNLSSLELGDSALYFCASSVAPGTYNEQFFGPGTRLTVL.

This clonotype was counted only a few times. The chain has TRBV11-3 and TRBJ1-1; D is unclear. V lost 6 bases to trimming and J lost 1 base, with 9 bases between them. The CDR3 is 13 amino acids. Germline CDR1 is SGHNT and CDR2 is YENEEA. The CDR3 DNA reads as TGTGCCAGCAGTAGTCACGGGAACACTGAAGCTTTCTTT. Translation: CASSSHGNTEAFF. The variable domain in full, with the rest retrieved from reference TRBV11-3 and TRBJ1-1, is EAGVVQSPRYKIIEKKQPVAFWCNPISGHNTLYWYLQNLGQGPELLIRYENEEAVDDSQLPKDRFSAERLKGVDSTLKIQPAELGDSAVYLCASSSHGNTEAFFGQGTRLTVV.

This clonotype appeared many times. This rearrangement joins TRBV2 to TRBJ2-2; 8 bases line up with TRBD2. Germline assignment: CDR1 SNHLY and CDR2 FYNNEI. With 3 bases clipped from V and 5 bases from J, the junction kept 8 bases outside the gene matches. The CDR3 runs 16 residues. In DNA, the CDR3 is TGTGCCAGCAGTGAGGGAACAGCGGGAGTAACCGGGGAGCTGTTTTTT. Translated: CASSEGTAGVTGELFF.

In its sample, this clonotype was seen a few times. The chain has TRBV12-3 or TRBV12-4 and TRBJ1-4; no reliable D call. Trimming took off 6 bases at V and 10 bases at J, with 9 bases between the two ends. The CDR3 has 11 amino acids. The CDR3 nucleotides read TGTGCCAGCAGCTCCCCGGGAAAACTGTTTTTT. Translation gives CASSSPGKLFF.

The chain couples TRBV3-1 to TRBJ2-7; no clear D gene. This CDR3 contains 13 residues. Germline V gene data show CDR1 as LGHDT and CDR2 as YNNKEL (reference sequence). Trimming left V 3 bases short and J 3 bases short, with 9 bases between. In nucleotides, the CDR3 is TGTGCCAGCAGCCATCTCGGTTACTACGAGCAGTACTTC. This encodes CASSHLGYYEQYF.